One and the same sample provided the 13 T cell receptor beta chains below, sequenced in a study of blood T cell repertoires in COVID-19. Clones were read by immunoSEQ multiplex PCR, and TCRdb kept only the in-frame ones, dropping some. The sample records about 46,000 clones, roughly 86% being singletons. Material: peripheral blood. The receptors shown here come from a man in his 60s with active or convalescent COVID-19.

The rearrangement uses TRBV11-2 and TRBJ1-1; D is undetermined. This CDR3 is built from 13 residues. Germline V gene sequence: CDR1 SGHAT, CDR2 FQNNGV. Trimming left V 7 bases short and J 7 bases short, with 16 bases between. DNA of the CDR3: TGTGCCAGCAATTTTCTCGGAGCCAATGAAGCTTTCTTT. It translates to CASNFLGANEAFF.

The V gene is TRBV19, the J gene TRBJ1-2, with 7 bases matching TRBD1. After removal of 7 bases from V and 2 bases from J, the junction contained 7 bases not matched to a gene. Germline V gene lookup returns CDR1 LNHDA and CDR2 SQIVND (reference sequence). The CDR3 is 14 residues long. The CDR3, as DNA: TGTGCCAGTAATCCGACAGGGTCCAACTATGGCTACACCTTC. Its protein product is CASNPTGSNYGYTF.

The rearrangement uses TRBV9 and TRBJ2-2, with 7 bases identical to TRBD2. V shed 3 bases and J 5 bases; nucleotides not matched to a gene: 7. Germline assignment: CDR1 SGDLS and CDR2 YYNGEE. The CDR3 totals 15 residues. The CDR3 reads CASSARLAATGELFF. CDR3 nucleotide sequence: TGTGCCAGCAGCGCCCGACTAGCCGCTACCGGGGAGCTGTTTTTT.

This clone was detected only a few times. This rearrangement joins TRBV7-2 to TRBJ1-3; tentatively, D is TRBD1 (5 bases). CDR3 length equals 17 residues. V lost 1 base and J 4 bases, leaving 17 bases between the germline ends. CDR1 is SGHTA, CDR2 FQGNSA, per germline. DNA for the CDR3: TGTGCCAGCAGCTTAGGAAATTCAGGGTTGGAAGGAAACACCATATATTTT. Translated, it gives CASSLGNSGLEGNTIYF.

CDR3 DNA sequence: TGTGCCAGCAGCCCCACAGGGCACCAGGGCCCCCTCCACTTT. Residues: CASSPTGHQGPLHF. The chain combines TRBV7-3 with TRBJ1-6; tentative D call: TRBD1 (6 bases). Trimming took 5 bases from V and 13 from J, leaving 18 bases between them. In germline, CDR1 is SGHTA, CDR2 FQGTGA. This CDR3 has 14 residues. The entire variable domain, with the rest obtained from reference TRBV7-3 and TRBJ1-6, is as follows: GAGVSQTPSNKVTEKGKYVELRCDPISGHTALYWYRQSLGQGPEFLIYFQGTGAADDSGLPNDRFFAVRPEGSVSTLKIQRTERGDSAVYLCASSPTGHQGPLHFGNGTRLTVT.

V and J are TRBV20-1 and TRBJ2-2; TRBD1 matches at 8 bases. The CDR3 loop spans 15 amino acids. J was trimmed by 4 bases and V by 3 bases; bases with no gene match: 7. Germline V gene sequence: CDR1 DFQATT, CDR2 SNEGSKA (reference sequence). CDR3 protein: CSASKTGDATGELFF. Written as DNA, the CDR3 is TGCAGTGCTAGTAAGACAGGGGACGCCACCGGGGAGCTGTTTTTT.

V is TRBV6-5 and J is TRBJ1-1; tentatively, D is TRBD1 (5 bases). CDR1 and CDR2 (germline): MNHEY, SVGAGI. This CDR3 has 13 amino acids. V was shortened by 5 bases and J by 2 bases, with 9 bases between the two germline ends. The CDR3 coding sequence is TGTGCCAGCAGTCCGACAGAAAACACTGAAGCTTTCTTT. It yields the protein CASSPTENTEAFF.

This sequence joins TRBV5-1 and TRBJ2-3; 10 nucleotides align to TRBD1. The germline CDR1 and CDR2 sequences are SGHRS and YFSETQ. The CDR3 has 15 amino acids. The ends lost 4 bases at V and 4 bases at J; junction bases unmatched: 6. CDR3: CASSGDRGGADTQYF. Here the CDR3 DNA reads TGCGCCAGCAGCGGGGACAGGGGAGGAGCAGATACGCAGTATTTT. Supplemented by reference TRBV5-1 and TRBJ2-3, the full variable domain reads KAGVTQTPRYLIKTRGQQVTLSCSPISGHRSVSWYQQTPGQGLQFLFEYFSETQRNKGNFPGRFSGRQFSNSRSEMNVSTLELGDSALYLCASSGDRGGADTQYFGPGTRLTVL.

This clone was observed once. The V gene is TRBV19, the J gene TRBJ2-7; TRBD2 is a possible D gene (7 bases). This CDR3 contains 14 residues. From germline, CDR1 is LNHDA and CDR2 SQIVND (reference sequence). Trimming pared 8 bases from V and 0 bases from J, leaving 14 bases between. The CDR3 here is CASSWGGNSYEQYF. CDR3 nucleotide sequence: TGTGCCAGTTCTTGGGGGGGCAACTCCTACGAGCAGTACTTC.

The V and J genes are TRBV15 and TRBJ1-4, with unresolved D. Germline assignment: CDR1 LNHNV and CDR2 YYDKDF (reference sequence). The length of the CDR3 is 17 residues. The germline V and J ends were trimmed by 1 base and 5 bases, with 17 bases remaining between them. CDR3 protein: CATSRGAPRKANEKLFF. DNA for the CDR3: TGTGCCACCAGCAGAGGGGCCCCGAGAAAGGCAAATGAAAAACTGTTTTTT.

This clone was observed a handful of times. The chain links TRBV29-1 to TRBJ2-5, with 9 bases that match TRBD2. The CDR3 consists of 12 residues. J was trimmed by 2 bases and V by 5 bases; bases with no gene match: 0. Germline CDR1 reads SQVTM; CDR2 reads ANQGSEA. The CDR3 sequence is CSVTSGQETQYF. The DNA for the CDR3 is TGCAGCGTTACTAGCGGGCAAGAGACCCAGTACTTC. Using reference TRBV29-1 and TRBJ2-5 for the parts outside the CDR3, the full variable domain is SAVISQKPSRDICQRGTSLTIQCQVDSQVTMMFWYRQQPGQSLTLIATANQGSEATYESGFVIDKFPISRPNLTFSTLTVSNMSPEDSSIYLCSVTSGQETQYFGPGTRLLVL.

The CDR3 DNA is TGTGCCAGCAGGAGGGGGCCTGGCAATCAGCCCCAGCATTTT. It yields the protein CASRRGPGNQPQHF. This chain joins TRBV2 and TRBJ1-5, with TRBD1 identical over 7 bases. CDR3 length equals 14 residues. Per germline, CDR1 SNHLY and CDR2 FYNNEI. Trimming cost V 6 bases and J 2 bases; bases outside gene matches: 4.

V gene TRBV19 combines with J gene TRBJ2-1; TRBD2 matches at 8 bases. Germline-derived CDR1 and CDR2 are LNHDA and SQIVND (reference sequence). The ends lost 2 bases at V and 9 bases at J; junction bases unmatched: 15. The CDR3 length is 17 residues. The chain's CDR3 is CASSITGPSGGLGEQFF. CDR3 DNA sequence: TGTGCCAGTAGTATAACCGGGCCCAGCGGGGGCTTGGGTGAGCAGTTCTTC.